The clone carrying this T cell receptor beta chain appeared many times. Its antigen is undetermined. This entry comes from a study of molecular identifiers for immune sequencing clone quantification. The CDR3 is 15 amino acids. The V gene's germline CDR1 is SEHNR and CDR2 FQNEAQ (reference sequence). Trimming at V came to 5 bases and at J to 4 bases, leaving 11 bases not matched to a gene. Study observations and caveats: Clones exceeding 20 RNA copies carried over 99% of effector molecules but under 1% of naive-cell molecules.

Construction of naive CD8 libraries employed about 17,000 to 1,100,000 sorted cells together with 10%, 30% or 50% RNA. TCRdb itself ran the PCR reads through MiXCR, one entry per CDR3 protein. The table has roughly 300,000 distinct CDR3 sequences, roughly a quarter seen once. The source is a human donor in good health. Some libraries in this study had Jurkat cell RNA spiked in. V and J are TRBV7-9 and TRBJ2-7; 7 bases match TRBD2. The sample was naive CD8+ T cells from blood, with Jurkat cell RNA spiked in. As for subset: FACS-sorted CD8+CD4-CCR7+CD45RA+ naive T cells. This CDR3 is CASSPTGGGRYEQYF. Written as DNA, the CDR3 is TGTGCCAGCAGCCCCACGGGCGGGGGTAGGTACGAGCAGTACTTC.